One sample yielded the 3 T cell receptor beta chains listed below, sequenced in a study of early T cells in non-severe SARS-CoV-2 infection. A single record per CDR3 protein comes from TCRdb applying MiXCR to the 5' RACE reads. Of about 64,000 distinct CDR3 sequences in the sample, roughly 21% are singletons; the top ten hold 15% to 20%. This specimen consisted of whole blood, obtained at baseline. Receptors originate from an adult who was a healthcare worker with PCR-confirmed SARS-CoV-2 infection or an uninfected control (not recorded which).

The rearrangement uses TRBV7-2 and TRBJ2-1, with TRBD2 matching over 10 bases. Germline CDR1 and CDR2: SGHTA and FQGNSA. This CDR3 has 17 residues. V dropped 1 base and J dropped 7; count of bases not matched to a gene: 10. This CDR3 reads CASSLVATSGERNEQFF. The CDR3, as DNA: TGTGCCAGCAGCTTAGTCGCTACTAGCGGGGAGAGGAATGAGCAGTTCTTC.

The chain uses TRBV9 and TRBJ1-1, with D possibly TRBD1 on 6 matching bases. The CDR3 sequence is 16 residues long. V shed 1 base and J shed 4 bases, with 17 bases lying between them. Germline V gives CDR1 SGDLS, CDR2 YYNGEE. CDR3 region: CASSVSPSSGATEAFF. The CDR3 DNA follows: TGTGCCAGCAGCGTATCGCCCTCCTCAGGGGCCACTGAAGCTTTCTTT.

This clonotype came up a few times. V gene TRBV2 combines with J gene TRBJ2-2; 7 nucleotides align to TRBD2. The germline gives CDR1 SNHLY, CDR2 FYNNEI. With V trimmed by 4 bases and J by 1 base, 3 bases remained unmatched. This CDR3 region has 15 residues. The CDR3: CASSGLAVNTGELFF. CDR3 nucleotides: TGTGCCAGCAGTGGCCTAGCGGTGAACACCGGGGAGCTGTTTTTT.